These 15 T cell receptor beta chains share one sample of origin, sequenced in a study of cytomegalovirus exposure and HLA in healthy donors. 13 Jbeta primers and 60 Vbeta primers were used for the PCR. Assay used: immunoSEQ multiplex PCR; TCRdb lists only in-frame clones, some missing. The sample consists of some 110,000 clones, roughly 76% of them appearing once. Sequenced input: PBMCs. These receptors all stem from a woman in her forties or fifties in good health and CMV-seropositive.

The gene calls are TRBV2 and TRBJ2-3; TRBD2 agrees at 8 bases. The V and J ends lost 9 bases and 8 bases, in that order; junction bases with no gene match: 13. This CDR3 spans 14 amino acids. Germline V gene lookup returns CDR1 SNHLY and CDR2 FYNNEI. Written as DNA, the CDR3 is TGTGCCAGGGGTTCGGGACTAGAATTTGTTACGCAGTATTTT. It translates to CARGSGLEFVTQYF.

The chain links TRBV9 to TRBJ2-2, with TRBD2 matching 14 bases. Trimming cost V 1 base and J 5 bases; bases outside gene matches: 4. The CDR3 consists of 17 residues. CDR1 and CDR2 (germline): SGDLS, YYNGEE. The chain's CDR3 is CASSVWTSGGITGELFF. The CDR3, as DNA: TGTGCCAGCAGCGTATGGACTAGCGGGGGGATAACCGGGGAGCTGTTTTTT.

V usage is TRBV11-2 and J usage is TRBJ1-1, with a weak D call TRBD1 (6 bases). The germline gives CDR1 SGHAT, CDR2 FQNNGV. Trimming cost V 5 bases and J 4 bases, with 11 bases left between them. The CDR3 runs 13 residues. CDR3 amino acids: CASSTGISTEAFF. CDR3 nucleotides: TGTGCCAGCAGCACAGGGATCAGCACTGAAGCTTTCTTT. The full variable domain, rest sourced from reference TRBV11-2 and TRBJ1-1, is EAGVAQSPRYKIIEKRQSVAFWCNPISGHATLYWYQQILGQGPKLLIQFQNNGVVDDSQLPKDRFSAERLKGVDSTLKIQPAKLEDSAVYLCASSTGISTEAFFGQGTRLTVV.

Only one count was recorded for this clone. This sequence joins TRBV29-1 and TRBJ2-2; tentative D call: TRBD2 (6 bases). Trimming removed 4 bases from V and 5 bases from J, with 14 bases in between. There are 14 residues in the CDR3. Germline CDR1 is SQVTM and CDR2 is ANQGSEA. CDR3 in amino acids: CSVGFGGLTGELFF. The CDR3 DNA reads TGCAGCGTTGGGTTTGGAGGGCTAACCGGGGAGCTGTTTTTT.

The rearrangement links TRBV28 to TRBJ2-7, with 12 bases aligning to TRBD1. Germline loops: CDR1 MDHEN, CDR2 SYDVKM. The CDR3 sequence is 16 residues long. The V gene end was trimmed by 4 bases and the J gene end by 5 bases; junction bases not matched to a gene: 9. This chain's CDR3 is CASSSTSGQGADEQYF. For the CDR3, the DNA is TGTGCCAGCAGTTCTACCTCGGGACAGGGGGCGGACGAGCAGTACTTC.

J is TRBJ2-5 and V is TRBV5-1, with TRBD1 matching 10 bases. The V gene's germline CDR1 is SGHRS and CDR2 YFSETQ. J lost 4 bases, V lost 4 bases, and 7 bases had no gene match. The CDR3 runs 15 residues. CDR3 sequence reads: CASSPGQGLGETQYF. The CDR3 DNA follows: TGCGCCAGCAGCCCGGGACAGGGGCTGGGAGAGACCCAGTACTTC.

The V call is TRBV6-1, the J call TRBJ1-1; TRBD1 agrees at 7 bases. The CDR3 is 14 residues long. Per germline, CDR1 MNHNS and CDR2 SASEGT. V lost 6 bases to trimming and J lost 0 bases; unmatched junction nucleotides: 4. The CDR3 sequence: CASSRDSMNTEAFF. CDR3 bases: TGTGCCAGCAGCCGGGACAGCATGAACACTGAAGCTTTCTTT.

CDR3 residues: CASGLKGAVMNTEAFF. CDR3 DNA: TGTGCCAGCGGCCTTAAGGGGGCGGTTATGAACACTGAAGCTTTCTTT. The chain uses TRBV11-2 and TRBJ1-1; 7 bases fit TRBD1. Germline V gene lookup returns CDR1 SGHAT and CDR2 FQNNGV. The CDR3 is 16 amino acids. V was clipped by 8 bases and J by 0 bases; unmatched bases: 12.

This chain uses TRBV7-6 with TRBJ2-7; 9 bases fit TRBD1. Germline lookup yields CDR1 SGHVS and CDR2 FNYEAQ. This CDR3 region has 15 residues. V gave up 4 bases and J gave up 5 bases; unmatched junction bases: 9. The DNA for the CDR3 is TGTGCCAGCAGCTCCTGGACAGGGGCCTCGGACGAGCAGTACTTC. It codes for CASSSWTGASDEQYF.

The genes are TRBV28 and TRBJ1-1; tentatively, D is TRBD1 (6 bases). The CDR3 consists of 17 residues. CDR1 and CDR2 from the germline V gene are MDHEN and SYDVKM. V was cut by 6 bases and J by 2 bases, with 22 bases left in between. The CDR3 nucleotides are TGTGCCAGCAGCTTCTTACAGGGAACGCGGGCAAACACTGAAGCTTTCTTT. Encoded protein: CASSFLQGTRANTEAFF.

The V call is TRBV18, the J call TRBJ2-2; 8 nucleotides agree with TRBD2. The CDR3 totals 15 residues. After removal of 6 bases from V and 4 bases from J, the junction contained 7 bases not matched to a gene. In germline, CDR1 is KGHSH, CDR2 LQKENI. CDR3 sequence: CASSRGASGTGELFF. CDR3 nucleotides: TGTGCCAGCTCGCGGGGGGCGTCGGGCACCGGGGAGCTGTTTTTT.

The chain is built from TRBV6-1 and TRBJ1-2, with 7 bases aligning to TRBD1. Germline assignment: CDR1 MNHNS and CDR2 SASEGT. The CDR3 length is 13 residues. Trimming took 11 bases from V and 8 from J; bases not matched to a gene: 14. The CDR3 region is CAVHTGAIGGYTF. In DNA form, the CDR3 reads TGTGCCGTACACACAGGGGCCATCGGAGGCTACACCTTC.

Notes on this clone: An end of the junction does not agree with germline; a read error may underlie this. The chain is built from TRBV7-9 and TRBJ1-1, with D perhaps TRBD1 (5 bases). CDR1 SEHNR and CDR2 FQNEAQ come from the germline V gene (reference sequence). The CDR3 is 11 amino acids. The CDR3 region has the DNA TGTTCCAGCAGCGCAGCCGAGACAGAGACCTTT. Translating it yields CSSSAAETETF.

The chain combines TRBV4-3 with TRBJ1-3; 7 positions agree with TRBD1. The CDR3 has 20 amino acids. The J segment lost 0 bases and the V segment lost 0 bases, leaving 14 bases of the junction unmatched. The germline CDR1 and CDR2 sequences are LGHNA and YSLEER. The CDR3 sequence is CASSQETFRDSYLSGNTIYF. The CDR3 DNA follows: TGCGCCAGCAGCCAAGAGACCTTCAGGGACAGCTACCTCTCTGGAAACACCATATATTTT.

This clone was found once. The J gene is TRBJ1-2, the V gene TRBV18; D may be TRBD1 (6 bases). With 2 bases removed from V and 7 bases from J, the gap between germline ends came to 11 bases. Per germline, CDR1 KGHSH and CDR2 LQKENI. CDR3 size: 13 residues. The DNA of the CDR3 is TGTGCCAGCTCACCAAAGGGGGAAGGTGGCTACACCTTC. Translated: CASSPKGEGGYTF.